The T cell receptor (beta chain) under discussion was sequenced for a study of cytotoxic CD8 clonotypes in ibrutinib-treated CLL. TCRdb's table, derived via immunoSEQ multiplex PCR, lists solely in-frame clones and lacks some. In the table there are around 160,000 clones, approximately 91% of which are singletons. The CDR3 covers 13 residues. Germline CDR1 and CDR2: ENHRY and SYGVKD. The germline V and J ends were trimmed by 5 bases and 2 bases, with 9 bases remaining between them. The chain combines TRBV10-3 with TRBJ1-1; D is undetermined. The receptor's source is a human donor with chronic lymphocytic leukemia. The source was PBMCs, collected at disease progression, from a patient treated with ibrutinib. The chain's CDR3 is CAISSEINTEAFF. The CDR3 region has the DNA TGTGCCATCAGTTCAGAGATTAACACTGAAGCTTTCTTT.